The TCR beta chain under discussion was sequenced for a study of T cell repertoires in cytomegalovirus infection. Study results and limitations: The ex vivo response was dominated by HLA-C-restricted CMV-specific TCR beta clonotypes.

This clonotype has just a few counts. Its antigen is undetermined. The CDR3 runs to 13 residues. V lost 3 bases and J lost 5; bases outside the gene matches: 2. CDR1 is SEHNR, CDR2 FQNEAQ, per germline (reference sequence). TCRdb passed the reads through MiXCR, listing each CDR3 protein once. The repertoire holds about 260,000 distinct CDR3 sequences, roughly 13% seen once, with around 8.1% in the top ten. This sequence was found in a human donor in good health (CMV status not recorded). Some clones in this sample may be carry-over from other donors' samples. The sample taken for sequencing was PBMCs. V is TRBV7-9 and J is TRBJ1-1, with 8 bases lining up with TRBD1. The CDR3 DNA is TGTGCCAGCAGCTTGGGACAGGAGACTGAAGCTTTCTTT. Translated: CASSLGQETEAFF.